This T cell receptor beta chain emerged from a study of T cells after yellow fever vaccination. In making TCR cDNA, 5'RACE template switching added a universal primer site and UMIs to it. TCRdb independently ran MiXCR on the 5' RACE reads; one entry per CDR3 protein. The sample consists of about 210,000 distinct CDR3 sequences, approximately 3% of them appearing once. This clonotype was seen many times. Its antigen is not identified. Findings and caveats of the study: Abundant clonotypes (contaminants from the bulk population) could be present in FACS-sorted repertoires. Reappearing after the booster were most of the clones from primary vaccination (96% CD4, 85% to 90% CD8).

The germline V and J ends were trimmed by 6 bases and 4 bases, with 14 bases remaining between them. This CDR3 has 14 residues. The origin of this receptor is a man between 18 and 29 years old who received the YFV17D yellow fever vaccine. V usage is TRBV12-3 or TRBV12-4 and J usage is TRBJ2-3; the D is unclear. This specimen was CD4+ T cells sorted from PBMCs, taken 10 days after the yellow fever booster vaccination. The CDR3 region is CASSARSGPDTQYF. DNA for the CDR3: TGTGCCAGCAGCGCCAGGTCCGGGCCAGATACGCAGTATTTT.